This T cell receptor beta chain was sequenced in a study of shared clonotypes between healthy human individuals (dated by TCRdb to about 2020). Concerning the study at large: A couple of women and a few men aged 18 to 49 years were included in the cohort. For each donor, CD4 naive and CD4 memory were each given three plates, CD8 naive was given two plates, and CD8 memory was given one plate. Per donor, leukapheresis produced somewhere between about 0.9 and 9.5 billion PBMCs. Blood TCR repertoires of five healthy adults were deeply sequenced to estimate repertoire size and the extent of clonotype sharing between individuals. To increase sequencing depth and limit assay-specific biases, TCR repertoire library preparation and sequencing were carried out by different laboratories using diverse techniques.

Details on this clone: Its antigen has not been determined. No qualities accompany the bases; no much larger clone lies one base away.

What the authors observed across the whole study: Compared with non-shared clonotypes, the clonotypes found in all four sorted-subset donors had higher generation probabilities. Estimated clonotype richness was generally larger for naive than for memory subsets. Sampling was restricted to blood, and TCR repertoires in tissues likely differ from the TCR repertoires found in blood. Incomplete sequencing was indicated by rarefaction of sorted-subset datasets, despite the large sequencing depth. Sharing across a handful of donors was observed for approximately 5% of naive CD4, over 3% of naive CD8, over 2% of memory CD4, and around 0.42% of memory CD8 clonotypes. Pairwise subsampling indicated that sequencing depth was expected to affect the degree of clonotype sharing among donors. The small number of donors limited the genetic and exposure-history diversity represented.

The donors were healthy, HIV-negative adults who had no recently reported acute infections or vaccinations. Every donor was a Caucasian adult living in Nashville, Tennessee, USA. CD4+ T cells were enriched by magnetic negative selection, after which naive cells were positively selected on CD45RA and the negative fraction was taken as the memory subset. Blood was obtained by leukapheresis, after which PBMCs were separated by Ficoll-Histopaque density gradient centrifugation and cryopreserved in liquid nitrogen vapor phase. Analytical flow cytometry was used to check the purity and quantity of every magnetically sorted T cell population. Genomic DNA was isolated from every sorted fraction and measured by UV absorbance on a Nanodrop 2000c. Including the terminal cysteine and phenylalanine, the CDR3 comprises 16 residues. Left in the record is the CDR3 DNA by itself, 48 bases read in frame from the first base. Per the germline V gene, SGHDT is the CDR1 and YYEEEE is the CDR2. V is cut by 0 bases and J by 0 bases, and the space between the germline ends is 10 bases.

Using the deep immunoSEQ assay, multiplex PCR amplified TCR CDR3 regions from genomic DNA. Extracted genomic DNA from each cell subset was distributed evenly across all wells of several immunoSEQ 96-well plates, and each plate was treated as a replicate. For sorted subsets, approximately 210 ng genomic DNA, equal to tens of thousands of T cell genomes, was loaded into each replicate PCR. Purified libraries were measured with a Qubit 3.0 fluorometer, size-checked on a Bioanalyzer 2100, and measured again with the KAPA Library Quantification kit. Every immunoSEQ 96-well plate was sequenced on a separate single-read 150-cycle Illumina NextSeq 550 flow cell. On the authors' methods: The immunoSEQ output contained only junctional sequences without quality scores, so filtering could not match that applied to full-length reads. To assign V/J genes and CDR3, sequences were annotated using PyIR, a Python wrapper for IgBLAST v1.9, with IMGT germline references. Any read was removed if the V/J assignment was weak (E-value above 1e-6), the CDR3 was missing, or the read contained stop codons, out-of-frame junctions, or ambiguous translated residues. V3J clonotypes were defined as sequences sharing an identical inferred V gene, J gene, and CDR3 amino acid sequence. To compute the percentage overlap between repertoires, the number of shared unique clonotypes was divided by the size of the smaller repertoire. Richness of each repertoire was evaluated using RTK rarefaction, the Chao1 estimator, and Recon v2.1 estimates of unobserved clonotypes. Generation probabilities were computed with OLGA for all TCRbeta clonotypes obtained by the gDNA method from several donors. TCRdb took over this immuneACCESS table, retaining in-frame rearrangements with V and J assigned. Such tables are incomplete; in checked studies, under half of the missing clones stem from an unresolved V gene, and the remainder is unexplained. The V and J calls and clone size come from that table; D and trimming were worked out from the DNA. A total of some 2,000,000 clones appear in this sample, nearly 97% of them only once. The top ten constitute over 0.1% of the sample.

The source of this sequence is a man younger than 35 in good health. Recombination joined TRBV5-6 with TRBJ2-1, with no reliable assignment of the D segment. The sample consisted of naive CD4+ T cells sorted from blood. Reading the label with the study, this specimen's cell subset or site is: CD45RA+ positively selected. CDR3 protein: CASSLVGTDSYNEQFF. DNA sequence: TGTGCCAGCAGCTTGGTGGGAACAGACTCCTACAATGAGCAGTTCTTC.